This TCR beta chain was found in a study of blood T cell repertoires in COVID-19. Study-level information: COVID-19 samples, acute and convalescent, were from the United States, Italy and Spain. Sources were T cells, B-cell-depleted T cells, or PBMCs; the material itself was cDNA or gDNA.

V gave up 3 bases and J gave up 5 bases, with 8 bases separating them. The germline CDR1 and CDR2 sequences are SGHAT and FQNNGV. The CDR3 has 13 amino acids. The assay was immunoSEQ multiplex PCR, and TCRdb's table has in-frame clones only and misses some. The table lists about 250,000 clones, 86% of them singletons, with approximately 6.2% in the top ten. The chain is built from TRBV11-2 and TRBJ1-5, with D uncertain. This clonotype was sampled from a woman of 80 years or more with COVID-19, enrolled during active disease. Sequencing was done on a sample of peripheral blood. The CDR3 region is CASSFAGDQPQHF. CDR3 DNA sequence: TGTGCCAGCAGCTTCGCCGGAGATCAGCCCCAGCATTTT.